Following are 22 T cell receptor beta chains from one sample sequenced in a study of blood T cells in healthy people across ages. Combining a sample-barcoded 5' primer with a J-beta primer mix, a second PCR ran for roughly 6 to 12 cycles. Via MiXCR, TCRdb re-called the 5' RACE reads, giving one row per CDR3 protein. The sample holds about 670,000 distinct CDR3 sequences; 52% are singletons and the top ten take less than 15%. Source material: blood. The origin of the receptors is a woman over 75 in good health.

This clonotype has ten or more counts. The V gene is TRBV6-6, the J gene TRBJ2-7; 7 bases fit TRBD2. The CDR3 has 15 residues. The V and J ends lost 0 bases and 7 bases, in that order; junction bases with no gene match: 9. The germline gives CDR1 MNHNY, CDR2 SVGAGI (reference sequence). This CDR3 reads CASSYSAAGESEQYF. The CDR3 DNA is TGTGCCAGCAGTTACTCCGCGGCGGGGGAAAGTGAGCAGTACTTC.

This clonotype was seen a few times. The chain joins TRBV2 to TRBJ2-1; D possibly corresponds to TRBD2 (6 bases). This CDR3 is built from 15 residues. The germline V gene encodes CDR1 SNHLY and CDR2 FYNNEI. The V end lost 3 bases, the J end lost 4 bases, and 13 bases lay between the germline ends. The CDR3 sequence: CASSDEGGGYNEQFF. The CDR3 nucleotides read TGTGCCAGCAGTGACGAGGGAGGAGGTTACAATGAGCAGTTCTTC. Full variable domain (remainder filled in from reference TRBV2 and TRBJ2-1): EPEVTQTPSHQVTQMGQEVILRCVPISNHLYFYWYRQILGQKVEFLVSFYNNEISEKSEIFDDQFSVERPDGSNFTLKIRSTKLEDSAMYFCASSDEGGGYNEQFFGPGTRLTVL.

Notes on this clonotype: This may stem from a read error, because a much larger clone lies one nucleotide away. The chain has TRBV9 and TRBJ2-7; the match to TRBD2 covers 7 bases. Unmatched junction bases numbered 11, after V lost 4 bases and J lost 7 bases. Germline V gene sequence: CDR1 SGDLS, CDR2 YYNGEE. This CDR3 region has 14 residues. CDR3 nucleotides: TGTGCCAGCAGCCGGGGAGCGGGAACCAATGAGCAGTACTTC. Translated, it gives CASSRGAGTNEQYF. The full variable domain, rest sourced from reference TRBV9 and TRBJ2-7, is DSGVTQTPKHLITATGQRVTLRCSPRSGDLSVYWYQQSLDQGLQFLIQYYNGEERAKGNILERFSAQQFPDLHSELNLSSLELGDSALYFCASSRGAGTNEQYFGPGTRLTVT.

The chain links TRBV4-3 to TRBJ2-7; D gene unclear. Germline lookup yields CDR1 LGHNA and CDR2 YSLEER. Trimming removed 0 bases from V and 2 bases from J, with 17 bases in between. The CDR3 is 17 amino acids. This CDR3 is CASSQDQVGVGTYEQYF. Written as DNA, the CDR3 is TGCGCCAGCAGCCAAGATCAGGTCGGAGTTGGAACCTACGAGCAGTACTTC.

This clonotype has a handful of counts. V usage is TRBV9 and J usage is TRBJ1-1; no clear D gene. CDR1 and CDR2 (germline): SGDLS, YYNGEE. V gave up 0 bases and J gave up 1 base, with 13 bases separating them. The CDR3 runs to 16 residues. As DNA, the CDR3 is TGTGCCAGCAGCGTAGCAGTTCGATTCACGAACACTGAAGCTTTCTTT. Its translation is CASSVAVRFTNTEAFF.

This chain uses TRBV5-1 with TRBJ2-2; TRBD1 might be the D (5 bases). V lost 4 bases and J lost 7, with 17 bases in between. Germline loops: CDR1 SGHRS, CDR2 YFSETQ. This CDR3 contains 15 residues. CDR3 sequence (DNA): TGCGCCAGCAGCAAACATCAGGGAAGTGGCGGGGAGCTGTTTTTT. Residues: CASSKHQGSGGELFF.

The chain joins TRBV7-9 to TRBJ2-7; D is possibly TRBD1 (6 bases). V was shortened by 0 bases and J by 0 bases, with 15 bases between the two germline ends. The length of the CDR3 is 17 residues. Germline CDR1 reads SEHNR; CDR2 reads FQNEAQ (reference sequence). CDR3 DNA: TGTGCCAGCAGCTTAGCCCGTCGGACAGCGAGCTCCTACGAGCAGTACTTC. As protein: CASSLARRTASSYEQYF.

Concerning this clonotype itself: It may be a read error: a sequence one base away is much more abundant. This rearrangement joins TRBV6-5 to TRBJ2-1; D is uncertain. The J call may be faulty, since TRBJ2-7 better matches the DNA end. Per germline, CDR1 MNHEY and CDR2 SVGAGI. The CDR3 covers 14 residues. CDR3 amino acids: CASSYLPGYNEQYF. The CDR3, as DNA: TGTGCCAGCAGTTACCTACCCGGGTACAATGAGCAGTACTTC.

This clonotype was picked up one time. The chain employs TRBV20-1 and TRBJ2-1, with a weak D call TRBD2 (6 bases). V lost 5 bases to trimming and J lost 0 bases, with 20 bases between them. Germline assignment: CDR1 DFQATT and CDR2 SNEGSKA (reference sequence). CDR3 size: 17 residues. The CDR3 loop reads CSAVVPGGTSSYNEQFF. The DNA of the CDR3 is TGCAGTGCTGTCGTCCCCGGGGGTACCAGCTCCTACAATGAGCAGTTCTTC.

The gene calls are TRBV9 and TRBJ2-3; TRBD2 matches at 8 bases. V was clipped by 2 bases and J by 0 bases; unmatched bases: 20. This CDR3 contains 21 residues. Germline lookup yields CDR1 SGDLS and CDR2 YYNGEE. CDR3 in DNA: TGTGCCAGCAGCGTGGTAGTAGTGTATGTTATAGCGGGAACTAGCACAGATACGCAGTATTTT. Translation gives CASSVVVVYVIAGTSTDTQYF.

This clonotype was counted at least ten times. Germline and junction disagree at one end, which may indicate a read error. The chain carries TRBV7-7 and TRBJ2-5; TRBD2 might be the D (6 bases). Germline lookup yields CDR1 SSHAT and CDR2 FNYEAQ (reference sequence). CDR3 length: 16 amino acids. The CDR3 DNA reads as TGTGCTAGCAGCTTAGTGGCGGGGTCGGGCCAAGAGACCCAGTACTTC. This codes for CASSLVAGSGQETQYF.

This chain joins TRBV4-3 and TRBJ1-2, with a weak D call TRBD1 (5 bases). Germline V gene lookup returns CDR1 LGHNA and CDR2 YSLEER. This CDR3 comprises 15 residues. Trimming took 0 bases from V and 7 from J, leaving 15 bases between them. The CDR3 region is CASSQEVTGLSGYTF. The CDR3 DNA sequence: TGCGCCAGCAGCCAAGAAGTCACAGGCCTCTCTGGCTACACCTTC.

Details on this clonotype: A much more abundant neighbour one base away suggests this may be a read error. The chain uses TRBV7-3 and TRBJ2-5, with 11 bases that match TRBD2. J gave up 11 bases and V 0 bases, and 14 bases lay outside the gene matches. CDR3 size: 17 residues. CDR1 is SGHTA and CDR2 is FQGTGA in the germline V gene. CDR3 in DNA: TGTGCCAGCAGCTTAACGTTGGCTAGCGGGAGGATAAATGAGCAGTACTTC. Translated, it gives CASSLTLASGRINEQYF. The full variable domain, its missing parts supplied by reference TRBV7-3 and TRBJ2-5, is GAGVSQTPSNKVTEKGKYVELRCDPISGHTALYWYRQSLGQGPEFLIYFQGTGAADDSGLPNDRFFAVRPEGSVSTLKIQRTERGDSAVYLCASSLTLASGRINEQYFGPGTRLLVL.

The chain recombines TRBV20-1 with TRBJ1-1; D remains unclear. V dropped 5 bases and J dropped 3 bases, with 13 bases sitting between them. The CDR3 runs 13 residues. Germline CDR1 DFQATT, CDR2 SNEGSKA (reference sequence). This chain's CDR3 is CSARPGWDTEAFF. The CDR3, as DNA: TGCAGTGCTCGACCAGGTTGGGACACTGAAGCTTTCTTT.

This chain links TRBV20-1 with TRBJ2-1, with 14 bases lining up with TRBD2. The V segment lost 0 bases and the J segment 6 bases; nucleotides outside the gene matches: 10. Per the germline V gene, CDR1 is DFQATT and CDR2 is SNEGSKA (reference sequence). This CDR3 has 18 residues. The CDR3 region has the DNA TGCAGTGCTAGAGACCCCCCCGGACTAGCGGGAGGAGGCAATGAGCAGTTCTTC. This encodes CSARDPPGLAGGGNEQFF.

This clonotype was counted only a few times. The rearrangement joins TRBV24-1 to TRBJ2-4, with 12 bases that match TRBD1. This CDR3 has 16 amino acids. The trim removed 2 bases at V and 9 bases at J, leaving 7 bases unmatched. Germline lookup yields CDR1 KGHDR and CDR2 SFDVKD. DNA of the CDR3: TGTGCCACCAGTGATTATCGGGACAGGGGGCGTAGCATTCAGTACTTC. Translated: CATSDYRDRGRSIQYF.

The chain is built from TRBV7-2 and TRBJ2-3, with D maybe TRBD2 (5 bases). Germline CDR1 and CDR2: SGHTA and FQGNSA. V gave up 3 bases and J gave up 4 bases, with 17 bases separating them. This CDR3 comprises 16 residues. CDR3 amino acids: CASSLRSLGSADTQYF. The CDR3 DNA reads as TGTGCCAGCAGCTTGAGGTCGCTAGGGAGCGCAGATACGCAGTATTTT.

This sequence joins TRBV3-1 and TRBJ1-4, with D hard to call. With 0 bases removed from V and 7 bases from J, the gap between germline ends came to 12 bases. The germline V gene encodes CDR1 LGHDT and CDR2 YNNKEL (reference sequence). The CDR3 is 15 amino acids. The CDR3 DNA follows: TGTGCCAGCAGCCAAGATGCACAGCAATTTGAAAAACTGTTTTTT. It yields the protein CASSQDAQQFEKLFF.

This clonotype was seen more than once but under ten times. The rearrangement joins TRBV28 to TRBJ2-7; 7 nucleotides line up with TRBD1. The CDR3 extends over 14 amino acids. V lost 5 bases and J lost 5; bases outside the gene matches: 9. Per germline, CDR1 MDHEN and CDR2 SYDVKM. The CDR3 DNA follows: TGTGCCAGCAGTGCGCAACCGACAGGGCACGAGCAGTACTTC. It translates to CASSAQPTGHEQYF.

This clonotype was counted a few times. V gene TRBV20-1 combines with J gene TRBJ1-4; the D is unclear. The germline CDR1 and CDR2 sequences are DFQATT and SNEGSKA (reference sequence). V lost 1 base, J lost 8 bases, and 20 bases lay in between. CDR3 length: 16 amino acids. CDR3 loop: CSARGLRVGEREKLFF. CDR3 nucleotides: TGCAGTGCTAGAGGCCTGCGGGTGGGCGAGAGGGAAAAACTGTTTTTT.

V usage is TRBV4-1 and J usage is TRBJ2-5; tentatively, D is TRBD1 (6 bases). The DNA end is a closer match to TRBJ2-7, so the J assignment may be wrong. There are 15 residues in the CDR3. Germline-derived CDR1 and CDR2 are MGHRA and YSYEKL. The DNA of the CDR3 is TGCGCCAGCAGCGAGACAGGAGACCTATCGTACGAGCAGTACTTC. Amino acids: CASSETGDLSYEQYF.

Note on this clonotype: The junction and the germline gene differ at one end; a read error may be behind it. V gene TRBV7-3 combines with J gene TRBJ2-1, with 11 bases fitting TRBD2. The CDR3 contains 16 residues. Germline CDR1 is SGHTA and CDR2 is FQGTGA. The CDR3 bases are TGTGCCAGCAGCTTAGGTACTAGCGGGGGCTACGATGAGCAGTTCTTC. Its protein product is CASSLGTSGGYDEQFF.